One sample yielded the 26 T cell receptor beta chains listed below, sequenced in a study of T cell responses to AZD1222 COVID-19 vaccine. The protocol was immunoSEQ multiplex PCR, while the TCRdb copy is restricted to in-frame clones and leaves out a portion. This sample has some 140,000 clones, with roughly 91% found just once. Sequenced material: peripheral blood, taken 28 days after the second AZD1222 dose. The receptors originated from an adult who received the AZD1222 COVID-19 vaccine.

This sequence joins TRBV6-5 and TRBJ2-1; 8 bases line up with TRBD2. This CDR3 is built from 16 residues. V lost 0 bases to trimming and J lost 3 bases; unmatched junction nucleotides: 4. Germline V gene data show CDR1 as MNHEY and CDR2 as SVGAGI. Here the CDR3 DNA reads TGTGCCAGCAGTTACTCTCGCGGGGGGTACTACAATGAGCAGTTCTTC. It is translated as CASSYSRGGYYNEQFF.

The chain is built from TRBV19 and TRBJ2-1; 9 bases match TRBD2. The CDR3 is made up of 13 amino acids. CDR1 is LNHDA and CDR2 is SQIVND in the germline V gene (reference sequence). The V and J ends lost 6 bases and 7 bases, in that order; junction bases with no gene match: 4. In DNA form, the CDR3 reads TGTGCCAGTAGCGGCGGGGGGGCGAATGAGCAGTTCTTC. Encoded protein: CASSGGGANEQFF.

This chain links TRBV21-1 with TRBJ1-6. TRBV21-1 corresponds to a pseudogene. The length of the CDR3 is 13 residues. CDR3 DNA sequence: TGTGCCAGCACCAAAACGGGGGATTCACCCCTCCACTTT. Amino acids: CASTKTGDSPLHF.

The CDR3 spells CASSRPVDGYTF. The CDR3 DNA follows: TGTGCCAGTAGCCGCCCGGTCGATGGCTACACCTTC. The V and J genes are TRBV19 and TRBJ1-2; no clear D gene. This CDR3 region has 12 residues. Looked up from germline, CDR1 is LNHDA and CDR2 is SQIVND (reference sequence). The germline V and J ends were trimmed by 6 bases and 6 bases, with 11 bases remaining between them.

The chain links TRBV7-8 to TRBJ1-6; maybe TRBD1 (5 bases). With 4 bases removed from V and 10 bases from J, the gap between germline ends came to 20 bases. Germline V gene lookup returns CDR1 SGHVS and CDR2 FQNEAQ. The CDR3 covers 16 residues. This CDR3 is CASSWGPWSSVSPLHF. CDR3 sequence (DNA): TGTGCCAGCAGCTGGGGACCGTGGTCGTCAGTGTCACCCCTCCACTTT.

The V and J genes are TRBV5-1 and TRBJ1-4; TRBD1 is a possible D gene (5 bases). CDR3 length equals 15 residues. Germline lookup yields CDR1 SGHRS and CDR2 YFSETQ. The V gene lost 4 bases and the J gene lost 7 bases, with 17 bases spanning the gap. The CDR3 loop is CASSSQGYSGEKLFF. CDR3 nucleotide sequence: TGCGCCAGCAGCAGTCAGGGTTACTCGGGTGAAAAACTGTTTTTT.

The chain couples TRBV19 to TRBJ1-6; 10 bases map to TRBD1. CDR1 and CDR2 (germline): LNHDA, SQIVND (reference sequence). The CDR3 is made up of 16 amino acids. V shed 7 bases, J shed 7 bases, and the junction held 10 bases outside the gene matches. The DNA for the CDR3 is TGTGCCAGTACCTTACACGGACAGGGGGGGAATTCACCCCTCCACTTT. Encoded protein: CASTLHGQGGNSPLHF.

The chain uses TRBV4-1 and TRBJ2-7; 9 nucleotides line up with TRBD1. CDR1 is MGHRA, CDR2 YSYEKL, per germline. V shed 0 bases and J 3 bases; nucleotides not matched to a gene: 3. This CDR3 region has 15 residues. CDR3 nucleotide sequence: TGCGCCAGCAGCCAAGAAACAGGGGGCTTCTACGAGCAGTACTTC. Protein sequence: CASSQETGGFYEQYF.

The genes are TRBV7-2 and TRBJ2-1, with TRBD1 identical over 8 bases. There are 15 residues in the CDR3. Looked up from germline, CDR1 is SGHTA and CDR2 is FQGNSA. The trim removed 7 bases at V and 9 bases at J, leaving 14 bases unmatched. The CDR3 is CASNRQGIQLSEQFF. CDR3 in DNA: TGTGCCAGCAACCGACAGGGGATACAGCTTAGTGAGCAGTTCTTC.

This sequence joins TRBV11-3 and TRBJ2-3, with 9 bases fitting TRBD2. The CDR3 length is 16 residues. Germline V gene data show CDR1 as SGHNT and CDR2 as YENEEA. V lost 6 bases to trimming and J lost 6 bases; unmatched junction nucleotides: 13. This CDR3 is CASSFRSAGGPDTQYF. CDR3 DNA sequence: TGTGCCAGCAGTTTCCGATCGGCGGGGGGGCCGGATACGCAGTATTTT.

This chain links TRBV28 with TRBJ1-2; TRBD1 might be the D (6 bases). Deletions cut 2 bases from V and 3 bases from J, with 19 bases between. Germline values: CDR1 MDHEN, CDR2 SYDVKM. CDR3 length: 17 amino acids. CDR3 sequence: CASSLKEQGTLYYGYTF. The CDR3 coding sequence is TGTGCCAGCAGTTTAAAGGAGCAGGGGACTTTATACTATGGCTACACCTTC.

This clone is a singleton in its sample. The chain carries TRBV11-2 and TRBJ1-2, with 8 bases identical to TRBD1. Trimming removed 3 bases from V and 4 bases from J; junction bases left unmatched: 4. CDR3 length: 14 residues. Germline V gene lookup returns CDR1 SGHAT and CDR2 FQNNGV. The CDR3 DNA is TGTGCCAGCAGCTTCGACAGGGGCGGCTATGGCTACACCTTC. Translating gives CASSFDRGGYGYTF.

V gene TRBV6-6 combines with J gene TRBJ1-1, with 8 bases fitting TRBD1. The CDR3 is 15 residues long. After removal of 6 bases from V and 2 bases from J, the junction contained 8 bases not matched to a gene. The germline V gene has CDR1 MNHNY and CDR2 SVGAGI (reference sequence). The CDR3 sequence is CASSSSGTGNTEAFF. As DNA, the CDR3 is TGTGCCAGCAGCTCCTCCGGGACAGGCAACACTGAAGCTTTCTTT.

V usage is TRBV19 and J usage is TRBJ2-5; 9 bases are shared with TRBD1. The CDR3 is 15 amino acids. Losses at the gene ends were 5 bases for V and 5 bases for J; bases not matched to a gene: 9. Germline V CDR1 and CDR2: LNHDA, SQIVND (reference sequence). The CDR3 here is CASSANRGLGETQYF. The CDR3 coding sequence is TGTGCCAGTAGTGCTAACAGGGGGCTAGGGGAGACCCAGTACTTC.

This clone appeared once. The CDR3 nucleotides are TGCGCCAGCAGCCAAGTTAGGGACAGGGTCGATGGCTACACCTTC. Protein: CASSQVRDRVDGYTF. V gene TRBV4-1 combines with J gene TRBJ1-2, with 9 bases aligning to TRBD1. The CDR3 length is 15 residues. Germline loops: CDR1 MGHRA, CDR2 YSYEKL. V shed 1 base, J shed 6 bases, and the junction held 6 bases outside the gene matches.

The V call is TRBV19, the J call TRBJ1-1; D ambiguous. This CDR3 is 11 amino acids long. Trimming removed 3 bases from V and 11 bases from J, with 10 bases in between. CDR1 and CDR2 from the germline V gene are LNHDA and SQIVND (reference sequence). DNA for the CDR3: TGTGCCAGTAGTATCGGTTTGGGGGCTTTCTTT. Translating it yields CASSIGLGAFF.

CDR3 sequence: CAWSRGPRGEKLFF. CDR3 nucleotide sequence: TGTGCCTGGAGTCGTGGACCCCGGGGGGAAAAACTGTTTTTT. The V gene is TRBV30, the J gene TRBJ1-4; D may be TRBD1 (5 bases). With 2 bases removed from V and 8 bases from J, the gap between germline ends came to 15 bases. CDR1 is GTSNPN and CDR2 is SVGIG in the germline V gene (reference sequence). This CDR3 region has 14 residues. Based on the CDR3 plus reference TRBV30 and TRBJ1-4, the full variable domain is SQTIHQWPATLVQPVGSPLSLECTVEGTSNPNLYWYRQAAGRGLQLLFYSVGIGQISSEVPQNLSASRPQDRQFILSSKKLLLSDSGFYLCAWSRGPRGEKLFFGSGTQLSVL.

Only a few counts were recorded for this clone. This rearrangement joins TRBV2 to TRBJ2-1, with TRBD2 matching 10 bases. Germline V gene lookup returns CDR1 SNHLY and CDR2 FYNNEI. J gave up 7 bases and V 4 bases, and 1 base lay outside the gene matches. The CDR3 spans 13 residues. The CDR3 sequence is CASSVAGGNEQFF. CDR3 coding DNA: TGTGCCAGCAGTGTAGCGGGGGGTAATGAGCAGTTCTTC.

For the CDR3, the DNA is TGTGCCTGGAGTGTCAGGGAGGGAGATACGCAGTATTTT. Amino acid sequence: CAWSVREGDTQYF. V and J are TRBV30 and TRBJ2-3, with TRBD2 matching over 7 bases. The junction had 2 bases not matched to a gene; V was cut back by 0 bases and J by 5 bases. This CDR3 is 13 amino acids long. In germline, CDR1 is GTSNPN, CDR2 SVGIG (reference sequence).

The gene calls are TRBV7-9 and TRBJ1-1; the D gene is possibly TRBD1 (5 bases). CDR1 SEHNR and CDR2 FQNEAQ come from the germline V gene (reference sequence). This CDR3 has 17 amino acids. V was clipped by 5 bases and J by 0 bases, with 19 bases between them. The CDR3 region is CASSPGSRGQMNTEAFF. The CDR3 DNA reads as TGTGCCAGCAGCCCGGGCAGTAGGGGTCAGATGAACACTGAAGCTTTCTTT.

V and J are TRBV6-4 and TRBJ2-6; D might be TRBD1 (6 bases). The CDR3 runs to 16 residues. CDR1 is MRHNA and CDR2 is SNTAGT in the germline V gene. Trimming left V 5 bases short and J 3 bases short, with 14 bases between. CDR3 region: CASSKQGTSGANVLTF. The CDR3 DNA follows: TGTGCCAGCAGTAAACAGGGAACTAGTGGGGCCAACGTCCTGACTTTC.

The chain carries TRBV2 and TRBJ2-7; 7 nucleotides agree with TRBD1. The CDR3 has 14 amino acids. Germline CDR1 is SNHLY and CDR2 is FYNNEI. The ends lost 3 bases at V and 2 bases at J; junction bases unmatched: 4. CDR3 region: CASSDRDSPYEQYF. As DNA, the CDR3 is TGTGCCAGCAGTGACCGGGACAGTCCCTACGAGCAGTACTTC.

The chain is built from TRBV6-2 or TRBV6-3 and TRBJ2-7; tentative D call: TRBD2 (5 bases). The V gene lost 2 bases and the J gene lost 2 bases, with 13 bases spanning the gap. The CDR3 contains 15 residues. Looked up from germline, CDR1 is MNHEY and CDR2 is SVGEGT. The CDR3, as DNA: TGTGCCAGCAGTTACGACGGACTGTTTCCCTACGAGCAGTACTTC. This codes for CASSYDGLFPYEQYF.

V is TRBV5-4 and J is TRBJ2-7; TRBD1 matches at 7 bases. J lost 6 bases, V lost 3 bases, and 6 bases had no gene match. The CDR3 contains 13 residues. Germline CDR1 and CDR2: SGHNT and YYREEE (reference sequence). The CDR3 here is CASSWSRDSEQYF. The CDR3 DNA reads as TGTGCCAGCAGCTGGTCCCGGGACAGCGAGCAGTACTTC.

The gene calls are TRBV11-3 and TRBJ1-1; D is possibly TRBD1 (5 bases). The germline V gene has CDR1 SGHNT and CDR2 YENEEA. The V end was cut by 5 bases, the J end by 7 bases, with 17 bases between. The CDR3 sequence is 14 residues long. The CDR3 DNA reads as TGTGCCAGCAGCCGTAACTCCGGGGGGGATGAAGCTTTCTTT. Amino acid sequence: CASSRNSGGDEAFF. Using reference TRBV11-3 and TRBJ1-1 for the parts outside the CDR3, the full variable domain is EAGVVQSPRYKIIEKKQPVAFWCNPISGHNTLYWYLQNLGQGPELLIRYENEEAVDDSQLPKDRFSAERLKGVDSTLKIQPAELGDSAVYLCASSRNSGGDEAFFGQGTRLTVV.

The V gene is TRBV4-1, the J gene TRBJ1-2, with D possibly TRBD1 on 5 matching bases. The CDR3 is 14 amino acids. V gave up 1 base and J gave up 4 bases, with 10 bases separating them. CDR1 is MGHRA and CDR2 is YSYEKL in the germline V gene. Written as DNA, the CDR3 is TGCGCCAGCAGCCAAGGTGAGGGGATCTATGGCTACACCTTC. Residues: CASSQGEGIYGYTF.